These T cell receptor beta chains were read from a single sample in a study of CD8+CD57+ T cells in acquired aplastic anemia. TCRdb ran MiXCR on the reads and lists one entry per CDR3 protein. The sample holds roughly 200,000 distinct CDR3 sequences, about 60% seen once. The sequencing sample was made of sorted CD4+, CD8+, or CD8+CD57+ T cells (not recorded which) from PBMCs. The origin of the receptors is a human donor with aplastic anemia. The CDR3 runs from the conserved cysteine through the conserved F or W. The order of the fields is D gene, clone size, J gene, V gene, CDR3 protein, CDR3 DNA. D genes are given only for firm matches. Size is omitted from some rows. Given values are once, few, many or a class for expanded clones.

TRBD1,few,TRBJ2-7,TRBV7-9,CASSPRTGLGYEQYF,TGTGCCAGCAGCCCCCGGACAGGGTTAGGCTACGAGCAGTACTTC
TRBD1,few,TRBJ2-7,TRBV7-7,CASSTGQGASYEQYF,TGTGCCAGCAGCACGGGACAGGGGGCATCCTACGAGCAGTACTTC
TRBD1,NA,TRBJ2-7,TRBV7-9,CASSFPGTGVNEQYF,TGTGCCAGCAGCTTTCCCGGGACAGGGGTCAACGAGCAGTACTTC
NA,many,TRBJ1-1,TRBV7-9,CASSFLSQEAFF,TGTGCCAGCAGCTTTTTATCACAGGAGGCTTTCTTT
NA,NA,TRBJ2-5,TRBV20-1,CSAGRLGGTQYF,TGCAGTGCTGGCAGACTAGGGGGGACCCAGTACTTC
TRBD2,few,TRBJ2-1,TRBV20-1,CSFVAGRNNEQFF,TGCAGTTTCGTAGCGGGACGGAACAATGAGCAGTTCTTC
NA,NA,TRBJ1-5,TRBV7-8,CASSLSRARSNQPQHF,TGTGCCAGCAGCTTAAGCCGGGCCCGTAGCAATCAGCCCCAGCATTTT
TRBD1,NA,TRBJ2-7,TRBV2,CASLYRDRDIYEQYF,TGTGCCAGCTTATACCGGGACAGGGACATATACGAGCAGTACTTC
TRBD1,few,TRBJ2-2,TRBV9,CASSVLGQGDTGELFF,TGTGCCAGCAGCGTACTCGGACAGGGGGACACCGGGGAGCTGTTTTTT
TRBD2,NA,TRBJ2-3,TRBV20-1,CSAQGLAGDVWTDAQYF,TGCAGTGCTCAGGGACTAGCGGGGGATGTGTGGACGGATGCGCAGTATTTT
NA,NA,TRBJ2-2,TRBV25-1,CASSEDMVGDNTGELFF,TGTGCCAGCAGTGAAGATATGGTAGGAGATAACACCGGGGAGCTGTTTTTT
TRBD2,few,TRBJ2-1,TRBV24-1,CATSGKSGRPLNEQFF,TGTGCCACCAGTGGGAAAAGCGGGAGGCCCCTCAATGAGCAGTTCTTC
NA,NA,TRBJ2-3,TRBV24-1,CATSGASTDTQYF,TGTGCCACCAGTGGAGCTAGCACAGATACGCAGTATTTT
TRBD1,NA,TRBJ2-5,TRBV10-3,CAISDRVETQYF,TGTGCCATCAGCGACAGGGTGGAGACCCAGTACTTC
TRBD1,NA,TRBJ2-6,TRBV6-5,CASSLTTGSGANVLTF,TGTGCCAGCAGTCTTACGACAGGGTCTGGGGCCAACGTCCTGACTTTC
NA,NA,TRBJ2-3,TRBV24-1,CATSDPAIDTQYF,TGTGCCACCAGTGACCCCGCCATAGATACGCAGTATTTT
NA,NA,TRBJ1-1,TRBV5-1,CASSSQVGGGPEAFF,TGCGCCAGCAGCTCCCAAGTTGGTGGCGGTCCTGAAGCTTTCTTT
TRBD1,NA,TRBJ2-6,TRBV15,CATSRPFPGQGAKTGANVLTF,TGTGCCACCAGCAGACCATTTCCGGGACAGGGGGCGAAGACTGGGGCCAACGTCCTGACTTTC
TRBD2,NA,TRBJ2-1,TRBV19,CASSILAGRGPDYNEQFF,TGTGCCAGTAGTATCCTAGCGGGACGAGGGCCCGATTACAATGAGCAGTTCTTC
TRBD1,NA,TRBJ2-2,TRBV5-1,CASSDRAPNTGELFF,TGCGCCAGCAGCGACAGGGCACCGAACACCGGGGAGCTGTTTTTT
NA,NA,TRBJ1-1,TRBV29-1,CRTGGGGNTEAFF,TGCAGGACGGGCGGGGGTGGCAACACTGAAGCTTTCTTT
NA,NA,TRBJ1-2,TRBV20-1,CSATLGEGYGYTF,TGCAGTGCCACCCTCGGGGAGGGTTATGGCTACACCTTC
TRBD2,NA,TRBJ2-1,TRBV2,CASSEGGGSYNEQFF,TGTGCCAGCAGTGAGGGCGGGGGCTCCTACAATGAGCAGTTCTTC
NA,few,TRBJ1-2,TRBV20-1,CSASQGGGGYTF,TGCAGTGCTAGTCAAGGGGGGGGTGGCTACACCTTC
NA,NA,TRBJ1-6,TRBV19,CASGHPSGAPLHF,TGTGCCAGCGGACATCCCTCTGGTGCACCCCTCCACTTT
NA,NA,TRBJ2-1,TRBV10-3,CAISELVVVSSYTEQFF,TGTGCCATCAGTGAGTTAGTGGTTGTTAGTTCCTACACTGAGCAGTTCTTC
NA,NA,TRBJ2-1,TRBV5-1,CASSLPGPQGEQFF,TGCGCCAGCAGCTTGCCGGGGCCGCAAGGTGAGCAGTTCTTC
TRBD2,once,TRBJ2-3,TRBV10-2,CASSQEAGGAGTDTQYF,TGCGCCAGCAGCCAAGAAGCGGGGGGGGCGGGGACAGATACGCAGTATTTT
TRBD2,NA,TRBJ2-1,TRBV15,CATSRQWTSGSNEQFF,TGTGCCACCAGCAGGCAATGGACTAGCGGGAGTAATGAGCAGTTCTTC
NA,NA,TRBJ2-5,TRBV6-2/TRBV6-3,CASSYRPWRGRETQYF,TGTGCCAGCAGTTATCGACCCTGGCGGGGAAGGGAGACCCAGTACTTC
NA,NA,TRBJ2-2,TRBV7-9,CASSLSGDGELFF,TGTGCCAGCAGCTTATCGGGGGACGGGGAGCTGTTTTTT
NA,NA,TRBJ1-3,TRBV12-3/TRBV12-4,CASSLREAGNTIYF,TGTGCCAGCAGTTTGAGAGAAGCTGGAAACACCATATATTTT
NA,NA,TRBJ2-1,TRBV3-1,CASSPRQPGRNEQFF,TGTGCCAGCAGCCCTCGACAGCCTGGGAGGAATGAGCAGTTCTTC
NA,NA,TRBJ1-4,TRBV15,CATSGTLESTNEKLFF,TGTGCCACCAGCGGTACCTTAGAGTCAACTAATGAAAAACTGTTTTTT
NA,NA,TRBJ1-1,TRBV6-6,CASSENLNTEAFF,TGTGCCAGCAGTGAAAACTTGAACACTGAAGCTTTCTTT
NA,NA,TRBJ1-1,TRBV12-3/TRBV12-4,CASEVSNTEAFF,TGTGCCAGCGAAGTTTCGAACACTGAAGCTTTCTTT
NA,NA,TRBJ2-7,TRBV7-9,CASSLEVGSYEQYF,TGTGCCAGCAGCTTAGAGGTGGGTTCCTACGAGCAGTACTTC
NA,NA,TRBJ2-2,TRBV2,CASKMDRNTGELFF,TGTGCCAGCAAAATGGACCGCAACACCGGGGAGCTGTTTTTT
NA,few,TRBJ2-2,TRBV7-8,CATKGTGNTGELFF,TGTGCCACTAAAGGGACGGGGAACACCGGGGAGCTGTTTTTT
TRBD2,NA,TRBJ2-1,TRBV10-3,CAISESLAAAYNEQFF,TGTGCCATCAGTGAGTCACTAGCGGCGGCCTACAATGAGCAGTTCTTC
TRBD2,NA,TRBJ2-7,TRBV20-1,CSARDKGTSGGYEQYF,TGCAGTGCTAGAGATAAAGGGACTAGCGGCGGGTACGAGCAGTACTTC
NA,NA,TRBJ1-1,TRBV19,CASTFDHGRATEAFF,TGTGCCAGTACCTTCGACCACGGGCGTGCCACTGAAGCTTTCTTT
NA,NA,TRBJ1-4,TRBV30,CAWSRVGEELFF,TGTGCCTGGAGTCGGGTTGGAGAAGAACTGTTTTTT
NA,NA,TRBJ1-1,TRBV29-1,CSVHRDGNMNTEAFF,TGCAGCGTACACCGGGACGGTAACATGAACACTGAAGCTTTCTTT
TRBD1,NA,TRBJ2-5,TRBV7-8,CASSLSQSTGTIQETQYF,TGTGCCAGCAGCTTATCCCAATCGACAGGGACAATACAAGAGACCCAGTACTTC
TRBD1,NA,TRBJ2-7,TRBV2,CASSRGQGDYEQYF,TGTGCCAGCAGCCGAGGACAGGGGGACTACGAGCAGTACTTC
NA,NA,TRBJ1-5,TRBV19,CASTIQEVETQHF,TGTGCCAGTACGATTCAGGAAGTGGAGACCCAGCATTTT
TRBD1,NA,TRBJ2-2,TRBV24-1,CATSDWTGGANTGELFF,TGTGCCACCAGTGACTGGACAGGGGGCGCGAACACCGGGGAGCTGTTTTTT
NA,NA,TRBJ2-5,TRBV7-8,CASSLVRAETQYF,TGTGCCAGCAGCTTAGTCAGGGCGGAGACCCAGTACTTC
NA,many,TRBJ2-3,TRBV7-9,CTSSLYQGTDTQYF,TGTACCAGCAGCTTATATCAGGGCACAGATACGCAGTATTTT
NA,once,TRBJ2-7,TRBV11-2,CASSSPDTSYEQYF,TGTGCCAGCAGCTCACCGGACACCTCCTACGAGCAGTACTTC
TRBD1,many,TRBJ2-3,TRBV2,CASSAETGGTDTQYF,TGTGCCAGCAGTGCCGAGACAGGGGGTACAGATACGCAGTATTTT
NA,NA,TRBJ2-5,TRBV10-3,CAITRSGIQETQYF,TGTGCCATCACTAGGTCCGGGATTCAAGAGACCCAGTACTTC